The T cell receptor beta chain described here comes from a study of blood T cell repertoires in COVID-19. Profiling relied on immunoSEQ multiplex PCR, and the TCRdb table lists in-frame clones only, not all of them. Found here are tens of thousands of clones, about nine tenths of them singletons; the top ten hold over 4.5%. The V segment lost 8 bases and the J segment 2 bases; nucleotides outside the gene matches: 2. Per the germline V gene, CDR1 is WSHSY and CDR2 is SAAADI. This CDR3 contains 13 residues. This TCR came from a human donor in a cohort sampled during active COVID-19. The chain joins TRBV10-2 to TRBJ1-5, with 8 bases lining up with TRBD1. Sequenced input: peripheral blood. Here the CDR3 reads CASLQGGNQPQHF. The CDR3 region has the DNA TGCGCCAGCTTACAGGGGGGCAATCAGCCCCAGCATTTT.